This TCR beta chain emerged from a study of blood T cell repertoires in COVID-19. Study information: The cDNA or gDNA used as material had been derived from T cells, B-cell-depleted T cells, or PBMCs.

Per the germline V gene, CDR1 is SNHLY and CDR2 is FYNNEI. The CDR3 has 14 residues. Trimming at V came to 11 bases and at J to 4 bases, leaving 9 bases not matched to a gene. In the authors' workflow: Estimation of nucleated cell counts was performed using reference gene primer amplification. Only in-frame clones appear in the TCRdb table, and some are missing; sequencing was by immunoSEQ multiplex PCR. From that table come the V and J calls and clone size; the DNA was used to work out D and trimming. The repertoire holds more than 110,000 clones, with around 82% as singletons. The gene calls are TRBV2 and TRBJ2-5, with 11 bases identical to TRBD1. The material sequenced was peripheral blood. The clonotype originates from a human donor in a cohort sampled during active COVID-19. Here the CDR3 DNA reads TGTGCCTCCAAGAGGACAGGGGGCACAGAGACCCAGTACTTC. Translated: CASKRTGGTETQYF.